This passage covers 21 T cell receptor beta chains from one sample sequenced in a study of cytomegalovirus exposure and HLA in healthy donors. PCR primers comprised 60 Vbeta and 13 Jbeta primers. Measured with immunoSEQ multiplex PCR; TCRdb has only the in-frame clones, and not every one. The data hold more than 65,000 clones, with over 70% observed a single time. The sequencing input was PBMCs. All receptors come from a woman between 35 and 50 years old in good health and CMV-seropositive.

V usage is TRBV5-4 and J usage is TRBJ2-7; 7 nucleotides match TRBD2. The germline gives CDR1 SGHNT, CDR2 YYREEE (reference sequence). The length of the CDR3 is 13 residues. J lost 2 bases, V lost 5 bases, and 4 bases had no gene match. CDR3 sequence (DNA): TGTGCCAGCAGGCCTCGGGAGGCCTACGAGCAGTACTTC. This translates into CASRPREAYEQYF.

This clone was counted between two and nine times. The chain combines TRBV7-8 with TRBJ2-2, with a possible D match to TRBD2 (5 bases). This CDR3 spans 17 amino acids. Trimming removed 5 bases at V and 0 bases at J, with 16 bases between. CDR1 and CDR2 from the germline V gene are SGHVS and FQNEAQ. CDR3 nucleotide sequence: TGTGCCAGCAGCAAGGACGGGATTGGGGCGAACACCGGGGAGCTGTTTTTT. It specifies CASSKDGIGANTGELFF. Full variable domain (remainder filled in from reference TRBV7-8 and TRBJ2-2): GAGVSQSPRYKVAKRGQDVALRCDPISGHVSLFWYQQALGQGPEFLTYFQNEAQLDKSGLPSDRFFAERPEGSVSTLKIQRTQQEDSAVYLCASSKDGIGANTGELFFGEGSRLTVL.

The V gene is TRBV7-9, the J gene TRBJ2-1; D is ambiguous. The CDR3 has 12 amino acids. V lost 1 base to trimming and J lost 8 bases, with 6 bases between them. CDR1 and CDR2 from the germline V gene are SEHNR and FQNEAQ (reference sequence). CDR3: CASSLVVYEQFF. The CDR3 bases are TGTGCCAGCAGCTTAGTCGTCTATGAGCAGTTCTTC.

The chain is built from TRBV9 and TRBJ2-1; D ambiguous. CDR1 and CDR2 from the germline V gene are SGDLS and YYNGEE. The CDR3 sequence is 16 residues long. The V and J ends lost 0 bases and 0 bases respectively, with 10 bases between them. The CDR3 sequence is CASSVDGANSYNEQFF. DNA for the CDR3: TGTGCCAGCAGCGTAGACGGAGCGAACTCCTACAATGAGCAGTTCTTC.

J is TRBJ2-7 and V is TRBV27, with 7 bases identical to TRBD1. Germline V gene lookup returns CDR1 MNHEY and CDR2 SMNVEV (reference sequence). V lost 5 bases, J lost 2 bases, and 12 bases stayed unmatched. The length of the CDR3 is 16 residues. The CDR3 nucleotides are TGTGCCAGCAGTCTCCCGGGTTCACAGGGGACCTACGAGCAGTACTTC. Translating gives CASSLPGSQGTYEQYF.

V gene TRBV5-1 combines with J gene TRBJ2-7, with 9 bases lining up with TRBD1. In germline, CDR1 is SGHRS, CDR2 YFSETQ. With 2 bases clipped from V and 2 bases from J, the junction kept 14 bases outside the gene matches. This CDR3 spans 18 amino acids. This CDR3 reads CASSFRARTGTGTYEQYF. The CDR3 DNA reads TGCGCCAGCAGCTTTCGCGCAAGGACCGGGACAGGGACCTACGAGCAGTACTTC. Full variable domain (missing parts from reference TRBV5-1 and TRBJ2-7): KAGVTQTPRYLIKTRGQQVTLSCSPISGHRSVSWYQQTPGQGLQFLFEYFSETQRNKGNFPGRFSGRQFSNSRSEMNVSTLELGDSALYLCASSFRARTGTGTYEQYFGPGTRLTVT.

The rearrangement joins TRBV2 to TRBJ2-1; D call uncertain. The ends were cut back, 0 bases at V and 5 bases at J, with 8 bases in the middle. This CDR3 comprises 14 residues. Germline CDR1 SNHLY, CDR2 FYNNEI. In nucleotides, the CDR3 is TGTGCCAGCAGTGAAGCGATCCTAAACAATGAGCAGTTCTTC. As protein: CASSEAILNNEQFF.

The chain carries TRBV5-5 and TRBJ2-5; 7 bases match TRBD2. The CDR3 covers 15 residues. V was clipped by 0 bases and J by 5 bases; unmatched bases: 7. Germline loops: CDR1 SGHKS, CDR2 YYEKEE (reference sequence). The CDR3 region has the DNA TGTGCCAGCAGCTTGGGGCTAGCGGTAGGGGAGACCCAGTACTTC. Translation: CASSLGLAVGETQYF.

A note on this clone: Other nucleotide sequences from this sample produce the same CDR3. The V call is TRBV18, the J call TRBJ1-1; D is perhaps TRBD1 (5 bases). The CDR3 contains 13 residues. Germline V CDR1 and CDR2: KGHSH, LQKENI. V was trimmed by 2 bases and J by 1 base, leaving 5 bases between them. For the CDR3, the DNA is TGTGCCAGCTCACCAAGGGGGAACACTGAAGCTTTCTTT. Translating gives CASSPRGNTEAFF.

This chain's CDR3 is CASSLNVPGATYEQYF. CDR3 coding DNA: TGTGCCAGCAGCTTGAATGTACCAGGGGCAACCTACGAGCAGTACTTC. V and J are TRBV5-4 and TRBJ2-7; a weak D match, TRBD1 (6 bases). CDR1 SGHNT and CDR2 YYREEE come from the germline V gene (reference sequence). V was pared by 1 base and J by 2 bases, with 16 bases between. This CDR3 has 16 residues.

V is TRBV5-1 and J is TRBJ2-5; D might be TRBD2 (5 bases). This CDR3 region has 13 residues. V was shortened by 5 bases and J by 5 bases, with 13 bases between the two germline ends. Germline V gene lookup returns CDR1 SGHRS and CDR2 YFSETQ. The CDR3 region has the DNA TGCGCCAGCAGGCAAACTAGTTTGGAGACCCAGTACTTC. It specifies CASRQTSLETQYF.

The chain links TRBV5-4 to TRBJ2-7; 10 bases are a match to TRBD1. The CDR3 is 15 residues long. The trim removed 4 bases at V and 3 bases at J, leaving 7 bases unmatched. Germline V gene lookup returns CDR1 SGHNT and CDR2 YYREEE (reference sequence). In nucleotides, the CDR3 is TGTGCCAGCAGCACCCGCGACAGGGGGCTCTACGAGCAGTACTTC. Translated, it gives CASSTRDRGLYEQYF.

This chain uses TRBV30 with TRBJ1-4; 10 nucleotides agree with TRBD1. Germline CDR1 and CDR2: GTSNPN and SVGIG (reference sequence). V shed 2 bases and J 8 bases; nucleotides not matched to a gene: 5. The CDR3 is 14 amino acids. Here the CDR3 DNA reads TGTGCCTGGAGTAGGGACAGGGGCAACGAAAAACTGTTTTTT. Protein sequence: CAWSRDRGNEKLFF.

This chain links TRBV5-1 with TRBJ2-5, with 14 positions matching TRBD2. The trim removed 0 bases at V and 5 bases at J, leaving 3 bases unmatched. The CDR3 is 16 amino acids. CDR1 is SGHRS, CDR2 YFSETQ, per germline. Written as DNA, the CDR3 is TGCGCCAGCAGCTTGGGACTAGCGGGAGGGCCGGAGACCCAGTACTTC. Protein sequence: CASSLGLAGGPETQYF.

This sequence joins TRBV28 and TRBJ1-2; TRBD1 might be the D (5 bases). The germline V and J ends were trimmed by 4 bases and 4 bases, with 13 bases remaining between them. The CDR3 is 14 amino acids. Germline V gene lookup returns CDR1 MDHEN and CDR2 SYDVKM. As DNA, the CDR3 is TGTGCCAGCAGTTCATCAGGGTTTTTCTATGGCTACACCTTC. This codes for CASSSSGFFYGYTF.

The gene calls are TRBV7-9 and TRBJ1-3; D uncertain. V lost 7 bases to trimming and J lost 4 bases, with 11 bases between them. Germline lookup yields CDR1 SEHNR and CDR2 FQNEAQ (reference sequence). The CDR3 is made up of 13 amino acids. The CDR3 loop reads CASTFPGGNTIYF. The CDR3 DNA reads as TGTGCCAGCACCTTCCCGGGGGGAAACACCATATATTTT.

The genes are TRBV9 and TRBJ2-3, with D tentatively TRBD1 (6 bases). The CDR3 length is 15 residues. Trimming left V 2 bases short and J 2 bases short, with 12 bases between. The germline V gene has CDR1 SGDLS and CDR2 YYNGEE. In nucleotides, the CDR3 is TGTGCCAGCAGCGTCCAACAGGGAATCACAGATACGCAGTATTTT. As protein: CASSVQQGITDTQYF.

The chain couples TRBV5-1 to TRBJ2-1, with unresolved D. The V end lost 3 bases, the J end lost 5 bases, and 9 bases lay between the germline ends. The germline CDR1 and CDR2 sequences are SGHRS and YFSETQ. The CDR3 contains 13 residues. CDR3 residues: CASSSRLDNEQFF. The CDR3 region has the DNA TGCGCCAGCAGCTCCCGTCTTGACAATGAGCAGTTCTTC. Based on the CDR3 plus reference TRBV5-1 and TRBJ2-1, the full variable domain is KAGVTQTPRYLIKTRGQQVTLSCSPISGHRSVSWYQQTPGQGLQFLFEYFSETQRNKGNFPGRFSGRQFSNSRSEMNVSTLELGDSALYLCASSSRLDNEQFFGPGTRLTVL.

This chain joins TRBV5-1 and TRBJ2-5; D unclear. V lost 4 bases and J 7 bases, leaving 8 bases between the germline ends. The CDR3 covers 11 residues. The germline gives CDR1 SGHRS, CDR2 YFSETQ. CDR3 in amino acids: CASSEFGTQYF. The CDR3 DNA sequence: TGCGCCAGCAGCGAATTCGGGACCCAGTACTTC.

The chain couples TRBV5-1 to TRBJ1-1; TRBD1 is a possible D gene (6 bases). Germline CDR1 reads SGHRS; CDR2 reads YFSETQ. There are 16 residues in the CDR3. The ends were cut back, 0 bases at V and 1 base at J, with 13 bases in the middle. The DNA for the CDR3 is TGCGCCAGCAGCTTGGACTCACGGGGACAGAACACTGAAGCTTTCTTT. Translating it yields CASSLDSRGQNTEAFF.

The chain has TRBV6-5 and TRBJ2-1, with D perhaps matching TRBD2 (5 bases). The ends were cut back, 8 bases at V and 8 bases at J, with 16 bases in the middle. Per germline, CDR1 MNHEY and CDR2 SVGAGI. The CDR3 has 13 residues. CDR3 bases: TGTGCCAGCCGGGGAGCCCTAATAGATGAGCAGTTCTTC. Amino acids: CASRGALIDEQFF.